This TCR beta chain comes out of a study of cytomegalovirus exposure and HLA in healthy donors. Germline V lookup: CDR1 SGHNT, CDR2 YENEEA. Between the trimmed V and J ends, which lost 7 bases and 1 base, there was a span of 14 bases. This CDR3 contains 15 residues. 13 Jbeta primers and 60 Vbeta primers were used for the PCR. The protocol was immunoSEQ multiplex PCR, while the TCRdb copy is restricted to in-frame clones and leaves out a portion. The sample comprises some 150,000 clones, roughly three quarters of which are singletons, and 2.3% rests with the top ten. The sample was PBMCs. The sequence was obtained from a woman aged 45 to 65 in good health and CMV-seronegative. The chain combines TRBV11-3 with TRBJ1-3, with D unresolved. CDR3 sequence: CASIPRESSGNTIYF. Written as DNA, the CDR3 is TGTGCCAGCATCCCTCGGGAGAGTTCTGGAAACACCATATATTTT.